Below, 8 T cell receptor beta chains from the same sample are listed, as sequenced in a study of CD8 T cells in ankylosing spondylitis. TCRdb independently ran MiXCR on the 5' RACE reads; one entry per CDR3 protein. The sample records 150,000 to 200,000 distinct CDR3 sequences, approximately 10% being singletons. The sequenced sample consisted of blood, either unsorted or a sorted T cell fraction (not recorded which). The receptors originated from a male donor with ankylosing spondylitis or in good health (not recorded which).

This clonotype showed up just a few times. The V and J genes are TRBV30 and TRBJ2-1; TRBD2 agrees at 9 bases. The CDR3 runs to 16 residues. Germline assignment: CDR1 GTSNPN and CDR2 SVGIG (reference sequence). Losses at the gene ends were 4 bases for V and 5 bases for J; bases not matched to a gene: 12. CDR3 sequence: CAWIRLAVPPNNEQFF. DNA for the CDR3: TGTGCCTGGATTAGACTAGCGGTACCACCGAACAATGAGCAGTTCTTC.

This clonotype was seen repeatedly, ten times or more. The chain has TRBV20-1 and TRBJ2-1; 13 bases agree with TRBD2. The germline gives CDR1 DFQATT, CDR2 SNEGSKA (reference sequence). V gave up 7 bases and J gave up 8 bases; unmatched junction bases: 11. The CDR3 covers 15 residues. CDR3 residues: CSVLPTSGRGYEQFF. The DNA for the CDR3 is TGCAGTGTTCTACCAACTAGCGGGAGGGGCTATGAGCAGTTCTTC.

This clonotype was found many times. The chain is built from TRBV12-3 or TRBV12-4 and TRBJ2-7; 9 bases map to TRBD1. The CDR3 extends over 15 amino acids. Trimming at V came to 5 bases and at J to 3 bases, leaving 8 bases not matched to a gene. CDR3 coding DNA: TGTGCCAGCAGTCCGATACAGGGACAGGGCTACGAGCAGTACTTC. Its protein product is CASSPIQGQGYEQYF.

The rearrangement links TRBV20-1 to TRBJ2-7, with 14 nucleotides matching TRBD2. From germline, CDR1 is DFQATT and CDR2 SNEGSKA (reference sequence). With V trimmed by 5 bases and J by 6 bases, 15 bases remained unmatched. CDR3 length equals 17 residues. CDR3 residues: CSAPPMGLAGASIEQYF. The CDR3 region has the DNA TGCAGTGCTCCACCTATGGGACTAGCGGGAGCCTCTATCGAGCAGTACTTC.

This clonotype was detected a few times. J is TRBJ2-7 and V is TRBV27, with D tentatively TRBD1 or TRBD2 (6 bases each). In germline, CDR1 is MNHEY, CDR2 SMNVEV (reference sequence). Deletions cut 6 bases from V and 4 bases from J, with 13 bases between. This CDR3 contains 13 residues. The DNA for the CDR3 is TGTGCCAGCAGGCAACAGGGAGGATACGAGCAGTACTTC. Translation gives CASRQQGGYEQYF.

This clonotype was seen at least ten times. This sequence joins TRBV5-1 and TRBJ2-1; 8 nucleotides agree with TRBD2. The CDR3 consists of 14 residues. The J segment lost 6 bases and the V segment lost 5 bases, leaving 7 bases of the junction unmatched. CDR1 is SGHRS and CDR2 is YFSETQ in the germline V gene. As DNA, the CDR3 is TGCGCCAGCAGGAAAGCGGGGGAGTTCAATGAGCAGTTCTTC. Its translation: CASRKAGEFNEQFF. Filled out from reference TRBV5-1 and TRBJ2-1, the complete variable domain reads KAGVTQTPRYLIKTRGQQVTLSCSPISGHRSVSWYQQTPGQGLQFLFEYFSETQRNKGNFPGRFSGRQFSNSRSEMNVSTLELGDSALYLCASRKAGEFNEQFFGPGTRLTVL.

This clonotype has more than one count but fewer than ten. The chain has TRBV3-1 and TRBJ2-3; a weak D match, TRBD2 (6 bases). Trimming removed 0 bases from V and 5 bases from J, with 12 bases in between. This CDR3 spans 15 amino acids. The germline CDR1 and CDR2 sequences are LGHDT and YNNKEL (reference sequence). The CDR3 nucleotides read TGTGCCAGCAGCCAAGACGGGAGTCGAGTAGATACGCAGTATTTT. Translation: CASSQDGSRVDTQYF.

This clonotype was recorded at least ten times. The chain's CDR3 is CASSLDRFSETQYF. The CDR3 nucleotides are TGTGCCAGCAGTCTGGACAGGTTTAGCGAGACCCAGTACTTC. The chain joins TRBV12-3 or TRBV12-4 to TRBJ2-5; TRBD1 agrees at 7 bases. The CDR3 is 14 residues long. The ends lost 5 bases at V and 5 bases at J; junction bases unmatched: 8.